This TCR beta chain was profiled in a study of T cells of healthy individuals (dated by TCRdb to 2016 to 2019). The CDR3 has 15 amino acids, counting the end cysteine and phenylalanine. Of all the DNA, just the CDR3 is kept, 45 bases in frame from base 1. Libraries were prepared through 5' RACE. Sequencing instrument: Illumina MiSeq. TCRdb redid the processing of the public reads, applying fastp at Q25 and MiXCR, and retained in-frame beta chains. Rows are unified per CDR3 protein, each entry keeping the most common DNA and genes. The sample table lists tens of thousands of distinct CDR3 sequences, roughly 15% of them with a count of one. About 16% of the sample is in the top ten clones. This clonotype occurred a few times. Its antigen is not yet known. No base-level quality is on record; no much larger clone is a single base apart.

The sequence was obtained from a human donor in good health. The rearrangement joined TRBV21-1 to TRBJ2-7; TRBD1 is taken as the D call from the table, unchecked against the DNA. TRBV21-1 is termed a pseudogene. The CDR3 sequence is CASSKEGTGSGEQYF. The DNA sequence is as follows: TGTGCCAGCAGCAAGGAGGGGACAGGGTCAGGTGAGCAGTACTTC.